The 20 T cell receptor beta chains below come from one sample, sequenced in a study of cytomegalovirus exposure and HLA in healthy donors. The primer mix had 60 Vbeta and 13 Jbeta primers. Generated by immunoSEQ multiplex PCR, the TCRdb table keeps only in-frame clones and is missing some. The sample comprises some 150,000 clones, around three quarters of which are singletons, and around 1.9% rests with the top ten. Sample: PBMCs. Receptors were obtained from a middle-aged woman in good health and CMV-seronegative.

This clone was seen once. V and J are TRBV30 and TRBJ1-2; 7 bases match TRBD1. CDR1 and CDR2 from the germline V gene are GTSNPN and SVGIG (reference sequence). The CDR3 is made up of 10 amino acids. V shed 4 bases, J shed 8 bases, and the junction held 1 base outside the gene matches. The CDR3 DNA follows: TGTGCCTGGAACAGGGGCGGCTACACCTTC. Amino acid sequence: CAWNRGGYTF.

This clone was recorded a few times. The CDR3 DNA follows: TGTGCCAGCAGCTGGACAGGGGGCGCCTATGGCTACACCTTC. Residues: CASSWTGGAYGYTF. This rearrangement joins TRBV11-2 to TRBJ1-2, with 11 bases that match TRBD1. The germline CDR1 and CDR2 sequences are SGHAT and FQNNGV. V lost 4 bases, J lost 4 bases, and 2 bases stayed unmatched. This CDR3 spans 14 amino acids.

The rearrangement joins TRBV7-2 to TRBJ2-1; no definite D call. Germline V gives CDR1 SGHTA, CDR2 FQGNSA. V was pared by 1 base and J by 12 bases, with 7 bases between. This CDR3 is 11 amino acids long. The CDR3 bases are TGTGCCAGCAGCTTAGACTCTCGGCAGTTCTTC. This codes for CASSLDSRQFF.

The J gene is TRBJ2-7, the V gene TRBV29-1, with TRBD2 as a possible D gene (6 bases). CDR3 length: 11 amino acids. V shed 3 bases and J shed 3 bases, with 6 bases lying between them. From germline, CDR1 is SQVTM and CDR2 ANQGSEA. This CDR3 reads CSVEEGYEQYF. CDR3 DNA: TGCAGCGTTGAGGAGGGCTACGAGCAGTACTTC.

V gene TRBV6-5 combines with J gene TRBJ2-5; weak D call: TRBD1 (5 bases). The J call is in doubt because the DNA end fits TRBJ2-7 better. The CDR3 extends over 11 amino acids. The germline V gene has CDR1 MNHEY and CDR2 SVGAGI. Here the CDR3 reads CASTSGYEQYF. CDR3 sequence (DNA): TGTGCCAGCACCTCAGGGTACGAGCAGTACTTC.

The rearrangement uses TRBV28 and TRBJ2-7, with 9 bases matching TRBD2. Germline V gene sequence: CDR1 MDHEN, CDR2 SYDVKM. V was clipped by 2 bases and J by 5 bases; unmatched bases: 13. The CDR3 runs 17 residues. CDR3 sequence reads: CASSLIEGLAGRNEQYF. In DNA form, the CDR3 reads TGTGCCAGCAGTTTAATAGAGGGTCTAGCGGGACGAAACGAGCAGTACTTC.

The chain combines TRBV7-8 with TRBJ1-6, with D possibly TRBD1 on 5 matching bases. This CDR3 is 17 amino acids long. In germline, CDR1 is SGHVS, CDR2 FQNEAQ. V was shortened by 10 bases and J by 4 bases, with 23 bases between the two germline ends. The CDR3 spells CATKEDTSQIYNSPLHF. CDR3 DNA: TGTGCCACCAAAGAGGACACCTCCCAAATTTATAATTCACCCCTCCACTTT.

In the case of this clone: An end of the junction differs from the germline gene, which may be a read error. The rearrangement joins TRBV5-6 to TRBJ2-7, with D unclear. Germline V gene sequence: CDR1 SGHDT, CDR2 YYEEEE. This CDR3 comprises 13 residues. In DNA, the CDR3 is TGTGCCAGCAGAGGATGGGCCTCCAACGAGCAGTACTTC. Protein: CASRGWASNEQYF.

The chain links TRBV5-4 to TRBJ2-1; D uncertain. V was cut by 0 bases and J by 0 bases, with 16 bases left in between. The germline gives CDR1 SGHNT, CDR2 YYREEE (reference sequence). This CDR3 spans 18 amino acids. For the CDR3, the DNA is TGTGCCAGCAGCTTGGCCGCCACGTTCTCCAGCTCCTACAATGAGCAGTTCTTC. Encoded protein: CASSLAATFSSSYNEQFF.

The V call is TRBV2, the J call TRBJ1-6; TRBD1 matches 7 bases. The CDR3 is 13 amino acids. V shed 7 bases, J shed 13 bases, and the junction held 10 bases outside the gene matches. Germline V lookup: CDR1 SNHLY, CDR2 FYNNEI. The CDR3 sequence is CASNDRDDFPLHF. Written as DNA, the CDR3 is TGTGCCAGCAATGACAGGGATGATTTCCCCCTCCACTTT.

The chain links TRBV2 to TRBJ2-1; D may be TRBD2 (5 bases). Germline CDR1 and CDR2: SNHLY and FYNNEI. The CDR3 has 14 residues. V was cut by 4 bases and J by 7 bases, with 14 bases left in between. DNA of the CDR3: TGTGCCAGCAGTGGGAGGATATCTCGGAATGAGCAGTTCTTC. Its protein product is CASSGRISRNEQFF.

The rearrangement uses TRBV6-6 and TRBJ1-2; no clear D gene. V was trimmed by 6 bases and J by 6 bases, leaving 11 bases between them. CDR3 length: 12 residues. CDR1 MNHNY and CDR2 SVGAGI come from the germline V gene (reference sequence). CDR3 residues: CASSAPADGYTF. CDR3 nucleotides: TGTGCCAGCAGCGCCCCGGCGGATGGCTACACCTTC.

This chain links TRBV28 with TRBJ1-6; D unclear. This CDR3 is 16 amino acids long. Trimming shortened V by 8 bases and J by 0 bases, and 14 bases separated the two germline ends. Looked up from germline, CDR1 is MDHEN and CDR2 is SYDVKM. The CDR3 region has the DNA TGTGCCAGCGGCCTTCTTAAAAGCTCCTATAATTCACCCCTCCACTTT. Its translation: CASGLLKSSYNSPLHF.

The V gene is TRBV30, the J gene TRBJ2-3, with D maybe TRBD2 (5 bases). There are 12 residues in the CDR3. CDR1 GTSNPN and CDR2 SVGIG come from the germline V gene (reference sequence). Trimming removed 0 bases at V and 6 bases at J, with 7 bases between. This CDR3 reads CAWSVASDTQYF. The CDR3 nucleotides read TGTGCCTGGAGTGTGGCTAGCGATACGCAGTATTTT.

This clone was detected a few times. The J gene is TRBJ1-5, the V gene TRBV19, with TRBD1 matching 8 bases. The junction had 18 bases not matched to a gene; V was cut back by 7 bases and J by 10 bases. The CDR3 has 16 amino acids. Germline CDR1 reads LNHDA; CDR2 reads SQIVND (reference sequence). Here the CDR3 DNA reads TGTGCCAGTACTGACACGGGGTGGACAGGGAGTCTTCCCCAGCATTTT. Translating gives CASTDTGWTGSLPQHF. Filled out from reference TRBV19 and TRBJ1-5, the complete variable domain reads DGGITQSPKYLFRKEGQNVTLSCEQNLNHDAMYWYRQDPGQGLRLIYYSQIVNDFQKGDIAEGYSVSREKKESFPLTVTSAQKNPTAFYLCASTDTGWTGSLPQHFGDGTRLSIL.

In its sample, this clone was seen a few times. This chain joins TRBV15 and TRBJ1-4; 9 bases agree with TRBD1. CDR1 LNHNV and CDR2 YYDKDF come from the germline V gene (reference sequence). There are 16 residues in the CDR3. V lost 4 bases and J lost 4; bases outside the gene matches: 7. This CDR3 reads CATSKRQGEFNEKLFF. The CDR3 DNA sequence: TGTGCCACCAGCAAACGACAGGGGGAGTTTAATGAAAAACTGTTTTTT.

This sequence joins TRBV7-8 and TRBJ2-1, with TRBD2 identical over 10 bases. The ends lost 1 base at V and 1 base at J; junction bases unmatched: 13. The CDR3 covers 20 residues. The germline gives CDR1 SGHVS, CDR2 FQNEAQ. The CDR3 loop is CASSLVTGAGGPWSYNEQFF. The CDR3 nucleotides are TGTGCCAGCAGCTTAGTTACCGGAGCGGGGGGGCCCTGGTCCTACAATGAGCAGTTCTTC. Looking up the rest from reference TRBV7-8 and TRBJ2-1 gives the full variable domain: GAGVSQSPRYKVAKRGQDVALRCDPISGHVSLFWYQQALGQGPEFLTYFQNEAQLDKSGLPSDRFFAERPEGSVSTLKIQRTQQEDSAVYLCASSLVTGAGGPWSYNEQFFGPGTRLTVL.

The sample holds a few counts of this clone. The chain employs TRBV5-6 and TRBJ2-7, with TRBD1 matching over 9 bases. The CDR3 is 15 amino acids. V dropped 2 bases and J dropped 8; count of bases not matched to a gene: 11. Germline CDR1 reads SGHDT; CDR2 reads YYEEEE. The CDR3 DNA sequence: TGTGCCAGCAGCTTCGGGACAGGGATACCTACGCAGCAGTACTTC. Its protein is CASSFGTGIPTQQYF. The full variable domain, its missing parts supplied by reference TRBV5-6 and TRBJ2-7, is DAGVTQSPTHLIKTRGQQVTLRCSPKSGHDTVSWYQQALGQGPQFIFQYYEEEERQRGNFPDRFSGHQFPNYSSELNVNALLLGDSALYLCASSFGTGIPTQQYFGPGTRLTVT.

The chain is built from TRBV13 and TRBJ2-1, with D maybe TRBD2 (6 bases). Trimming shortened V by 11 bases and J by 0 bases, and 11 bases separated the two germline ends. Germline loops: CDR1 PRHDT, CDR2 FYEKMQ (reference sequence). CDR3 length: 13 residues. The CDR3 region is CASAGSSYNEQFF. DNA of the CDR3: TGTGCCTCGGCGGGGAGCTCCTACAATGAGCAGTTCTTC.

This clone was detected once. The chain recombines TRBV2 with TRBJ2-7; 15 positions match TRBD2. Unmatched junction bases numbered 12, after V lost 6 bases and J lost 0 bases. Germline CDR1 reads SNHLY; CDR2 reads FYNNEI. The CDR3 length is 19 residues. The DNA of the CDR3 is TGTGCCAGCAGAAAATTAGGACTAGCGGGAGGGACCCTCTCCTACGAGCAGTACTTC. As protein: CASRKLGLAGGTLSYEQYF.